This T cell receptor (beta chain) was captured in a study of cytomegalovirus exposure and HLA in healthy donors. The study ran its PCR with 60 Vbeta and 13 Jbeta primers. Original processing methods: As a later analysis found, there were 70 million to 90 million unique TCR beta chains, of which about 10 million were shared. Sequenced by immunoSEQ multiplex PCR; TCRdb stores in-frame clones only, minus some. The V and J calls and the clone size are those of that table, but D and trimming were determined from the DNA. The sample gives 150,000 to 200,000 clones, 80% to 90% of which show up once; under 2% is in the top ten. In nominal health when sampled, donors likely had unrecorded immune exposures nonetheless. This clone occurred once. The antigen is undetermined. Whole-study results and caveats: HLA alleles showed associations with roughly 17,000 TCR beta sequences in a later analysis, at a 0.05 false discovery rate. In a later analysis, a genetic analysis reported fewer productive-TCR N-insertions in an Asian-associated ancestry cluster than the cohort average.

The CDR3 consists of 16 residues. Germline lookup yields CDR1 MNHEY and CDR2 SVGAGI. Trimming cost V 2 bases and J 1 base; bases outside gene matches: 8. The sequenced sample was PBMCs. This sequence originates from a woman in her late teens or twenties in good health and CMV-seronegative. This rearrangement joins TRBV6-5 to TRBJ2-7, with 7 bases lining up with TRBD2. The CDR3 is CASSYTQGGGSYEQYF. CDR3 DNA sequence: TGTGCCAGCAGTTACACACAAGGCGGGGGTTCCTACGAGCAGTACTTC.